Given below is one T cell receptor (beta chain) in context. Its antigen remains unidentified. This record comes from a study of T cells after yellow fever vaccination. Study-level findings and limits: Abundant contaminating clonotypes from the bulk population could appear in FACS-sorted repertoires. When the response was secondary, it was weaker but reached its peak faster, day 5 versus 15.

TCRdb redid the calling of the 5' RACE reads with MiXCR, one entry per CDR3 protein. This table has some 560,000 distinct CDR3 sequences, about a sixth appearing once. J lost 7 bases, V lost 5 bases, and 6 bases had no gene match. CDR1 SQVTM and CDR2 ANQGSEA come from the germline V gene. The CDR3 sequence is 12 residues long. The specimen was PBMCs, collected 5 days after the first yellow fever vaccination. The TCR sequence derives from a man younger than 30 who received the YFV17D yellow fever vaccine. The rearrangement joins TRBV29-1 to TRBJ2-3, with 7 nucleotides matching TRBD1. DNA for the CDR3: TGCAGCGTTCGAATACAGGGGAATACGCAGTATTTT. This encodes CSVRIQGNTQYF.